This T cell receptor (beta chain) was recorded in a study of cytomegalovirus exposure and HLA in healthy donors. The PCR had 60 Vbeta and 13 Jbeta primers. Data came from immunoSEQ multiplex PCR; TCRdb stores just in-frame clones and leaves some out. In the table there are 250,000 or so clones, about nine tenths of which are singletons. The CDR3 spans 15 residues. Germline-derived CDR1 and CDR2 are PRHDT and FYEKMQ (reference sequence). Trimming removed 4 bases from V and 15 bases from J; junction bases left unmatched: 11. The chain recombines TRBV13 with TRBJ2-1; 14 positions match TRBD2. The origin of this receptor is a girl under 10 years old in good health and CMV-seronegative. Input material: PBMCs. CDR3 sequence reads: CASSYGLAGGLALFF. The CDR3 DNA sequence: TGTGCCAGCAGCTACGGACTAGCGGGGGGCCTGGCTCTGTTCTTC. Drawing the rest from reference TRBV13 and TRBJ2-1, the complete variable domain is AAGVIQSPRHLIKEKRETATLKCYPIPRHDTVYWYQQGPGQDPQFLISFYEKMQSDKGSIPDRFSAQQFSDYHSELNMSSLELGDSALYFCASSYGLAGGLALFFGPGTRLTVL.